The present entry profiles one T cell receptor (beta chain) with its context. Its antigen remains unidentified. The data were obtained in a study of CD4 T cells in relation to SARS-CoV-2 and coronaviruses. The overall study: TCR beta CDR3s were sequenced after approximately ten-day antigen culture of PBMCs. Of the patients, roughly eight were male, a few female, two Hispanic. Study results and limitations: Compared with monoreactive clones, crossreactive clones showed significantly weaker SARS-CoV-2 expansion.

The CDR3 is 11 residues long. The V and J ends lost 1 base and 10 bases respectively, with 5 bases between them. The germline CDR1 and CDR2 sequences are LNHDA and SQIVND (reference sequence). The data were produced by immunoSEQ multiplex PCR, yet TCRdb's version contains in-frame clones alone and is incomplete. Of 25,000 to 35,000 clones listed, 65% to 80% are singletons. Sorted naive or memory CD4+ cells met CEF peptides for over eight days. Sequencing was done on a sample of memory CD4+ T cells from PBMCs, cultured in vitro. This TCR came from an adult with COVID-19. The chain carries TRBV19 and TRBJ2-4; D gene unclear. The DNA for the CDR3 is TGTGCCAGTAGTATAGGGGTTATTCAGTACTTC. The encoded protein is CASSIGVIQYF.